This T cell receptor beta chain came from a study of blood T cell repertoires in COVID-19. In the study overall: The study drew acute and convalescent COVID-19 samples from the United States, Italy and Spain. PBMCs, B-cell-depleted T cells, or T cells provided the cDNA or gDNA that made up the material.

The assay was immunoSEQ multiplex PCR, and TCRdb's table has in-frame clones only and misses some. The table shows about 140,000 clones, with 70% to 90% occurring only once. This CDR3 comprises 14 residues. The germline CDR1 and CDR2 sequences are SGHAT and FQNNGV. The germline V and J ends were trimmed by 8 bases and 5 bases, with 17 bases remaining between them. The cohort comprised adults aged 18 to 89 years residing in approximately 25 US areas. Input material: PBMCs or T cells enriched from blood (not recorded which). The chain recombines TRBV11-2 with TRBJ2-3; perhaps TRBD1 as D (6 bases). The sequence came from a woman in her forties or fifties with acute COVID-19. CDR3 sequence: CASSLSQGLDTQYF. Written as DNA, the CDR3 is TGTGCCAGCTCCCTATCCCAGGGGCTAGATACGCAGTATTTT.